This T cell receptor (beta chain) was identified during a study of shared clonotypes between healthy human individuals. General study results and limits: Clonotype sharing among the donors was expected to vary with sequencing depth. Tissues were not sampled, only blood, and their repertoires likely differ.

Germline CDR1 reads MDHEN; CDR2 reads SYDVKM. This CDR3 has 15 residues. The ends lost 5 bases at V and 1 base at J; junction bases unmatched: 2. As concerns this clone: Its antigen is not identified.

Several immunoSEQ plates held equal portions of the genomic DNA taken from each subset. When replicate PCRs were run on unsorted PBMC, they used 300 ng DNA, approximately 31,000 T cell genomes. TCRdb's table, derived via immunoSEQ multiplex PCR, lists solely in-frame clones and lacks some. Here the sample spans about 490,000 clones, about 79% being singletons. This sequence was found in a woman aged 40-49 years in good health. Some clones in this sample may be carry-over from other donors' samples. The chain couples TRBV28 to TRBJ1-5, with 10 bases lining up with TRBD1. Specimen: PBMCs. The CDR3 DNA reads as TGTGCCAGCAGTCCGGGACAGGGGAGCAATCAGCCCCAGCATTTT. It specifies CASSPGQGSNQPQHF.